This record concerns one T cell receptor (beta chain) sequence. The CDR3 runs 14 residues. Germline loops: CDR1 MNHEY, CDR2 SVGAGI. The V and J ends lost 6 bases and 2 bases, in that order; junction bases with no gene match: 6. The data originate from a study of blood T cell repertoires in COVID-19. Original data processing: It was from reference gene primer amplification that nucleated cell counts were estimated. Data came from immunoSEQ multiplex PCR; TCRdb stores just in-frame clones and leaves some out. V, J and clone size derive from that table, while D and trimming were established from the DNA sequence. This table holds roughly 50,000 clones, 83% found once.

Sequenced material: peripheral blood. The sequence derives from an older woman with acute or convalescent COVID-19. The chain combines TRBV6-5 with TRBJ1-1; 7 bases map to TRBD1. In nucleotides, the CDR3 is TGTGCCAGCAGAGGGGGACAGCTAAACACTGAAGCTTTCTTT. This encodes CASRGGQLNTEAFF.